This T cell receptor beta chain was recorded in a study of blood T cell repertoires in COVID-19. Looking at the study overall: Researchers got acute and convalescent COVID-19 samples from the United States, Italy and Spain. The analysed material was cDNA or gDNA that came from T cells, B-cell-depleted T cells, or PBMCs.

The CDR3 extends over 16 amino acids. The J segment lost 3 bases and the V segment lost 4 bases, leaving 11 bases of the junction unmatched. Per germline, CDR1 LNHDA and CDR2 SQIVND (reference sequence). Per the original methods: Amplification with reference gene primers provided the estimates of nucleated cell counts. The assay was immunoSEQ multiplex PCR, and TCRdb's table has in-frame clones only and misses some. From that table come the V and J calls and clone size; the DNA was used to work out D and trimming. The repertoire holds under 150,000 clones, with roughly 84% as singletons. The clonotype originates from a woman aged 65 to 85 who had recovered from COVID-19. V is TRBV19 and J is TRBJ2-7; TRBD1 aligns across 8 bases. The sample consisted of peripheral blood. The CDR3 DNA follows: TGTGCCAGTAGTACTGGGACAGGCGGAGGGTTCTACGAGCAGTACTTC. Translation gives CASSTGTGGGFYEQYF. Based on the CDR3 plus reference TRBV19 and TRBJ2-7, the full variable domain is DGGITQSPKYLFRKEGQNVTLSCEQNLNHDAMYWYRQDPGQGLRLIYYSQIVNDFQKGDIAEGYSVSREKKESFPLTVTSAQKNPTAFYLCASSTGTGGGFYEQYFGPGTRLTVT.